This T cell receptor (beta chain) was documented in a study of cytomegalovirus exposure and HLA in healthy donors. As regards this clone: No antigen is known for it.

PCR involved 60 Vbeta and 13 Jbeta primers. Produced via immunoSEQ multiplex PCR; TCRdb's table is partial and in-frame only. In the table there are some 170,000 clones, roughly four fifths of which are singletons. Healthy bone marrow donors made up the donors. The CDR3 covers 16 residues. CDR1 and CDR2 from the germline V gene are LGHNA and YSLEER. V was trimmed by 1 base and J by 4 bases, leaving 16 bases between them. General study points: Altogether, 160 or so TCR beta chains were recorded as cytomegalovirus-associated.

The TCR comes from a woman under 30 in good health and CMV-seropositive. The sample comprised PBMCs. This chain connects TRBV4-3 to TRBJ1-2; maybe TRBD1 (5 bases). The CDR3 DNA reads TGCGCCAGCAGCCAAGGGGGCTTTCGACAGAGCTATGGCTACACCTTC. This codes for CASSQGGFRQSYGYTF.